Below are 27 T cell receptor beta chains sequenced from a single sample in a study of control samples from healthy donors and cancer patients. Some clones are missing from TCRdb's copy, which holds only in-frame ones; the method was immunoSEQ multiplex PCR. The sample holds about 160,000 clones, around 94% seen once. Sequencing was done on a sample of PBMCs. The source of these receptors is a man between 60 and 75 years old with colorectal cancer.

This sequence joins TRBV10-2 and TRBJ1-5; the match to TRBD1 covers 9 bases. From germline, CDR1 is WSHSY and CDR2 SAAADI. J was trimmed by 5 bases and V by 7 bases; bases with no gene match: 15. The length of the CDR3 is 17 residues. CDR3 loop: CASTERTGVGKDQPQHF. The CDR3 DNA is TGCGCCAGCACCGAAAGGACAGGGGTGGGTAAGGATCAGCCCCAGCATTTT.

The rearrangement joins TRBV5-1 to TRBJ2-7; D not certain. With 0 bases removed from V and 7 bases from J, the gap between germline ends came to 23 bases. The germline V gene encodes CDR1 SGHRS and CDR2 YFSETQ. The CDR3 covers 17 residues. CDR3 coding DNA: TGCGCCAGCAGCTTGGGGCAGGTCGCCCCCGACCAAGGGGAGCAGTACTTC. Its translation: CASSLGQVAPDQGEQYF.

The chain links TRBV6-5 to TRBJ2-7; 7 positions agree with TRBD1. Germline V gene sequence: CDR1 MNHEY, CDR2 SVGAGI. V shed 7 bases and J 1 base; nucleotides not matched to a gene: 4. This CDR3 is 13 amino acids long. CDR3 residues: CASIGDSSYEQYF. CDR3 nucleotide sequence: TGTGCCAGCATTGGGGACAGTTCCTACGAGCAGTACTTC.

The chain carries TRBV9 and TRBJ1-1; the D is unclear. Germline lookup yields CDR1 SGDLS and CDR2 YYNGEE. CDR3 length: 14 residues. V dropped 0 bases and J dropped 2 bases, with 8 bases sitting between them. The CDR3 DNA reads as TGTGCCAGCAGCGTAGAAGAGGGAAACACTGAAGCTTTCTTT. Protein product: CASSVEEGNTEAFF. Full variable domain (missing parts from reference TRBV9 and TRBJ1-1): DSGVTQTPKHLITATGQRVTLRCSPRSGDLSVYWYQQSLDQGLQFLIQYYNGEERAKGNILERFSAQQFPDLHSELNLSSLELGDSALYFCASSVEEGNTEAFFGQGTRLTVV.

This chain connects TRBV5-1 to TRBJ2-1, with D perhaps matching TRBD2 (6 bases). The CDR3 covers 14 residues. From germline, CDR1 is SGHRS and CDR2 YFSETQ. V was clipped by 4 bases and J by 7 bases, with 15 bases between them. CDR3 region: CASSAGTRQNEQFF. The CDR3 region has the DNA TGCGCCAGCAGCGCGGGGACGAGACAGAATGAGCAGTTCTTC.

The gene calls are TRBV6-1 and TRBJ2-7, with D uncertain. CDR1 is MNHNS, CDR2 SASEGT, per germline. Trimming took 3 bases from V and 3 from J, leaving 9 bases between them. The CDR3 sequence is 13 residues long. Here the CDR3 reads CASSESTNYEQYF. In DNA form, the CDR3 reads TGTGCCAGCAGTGAGTCCACGAACTACGAGCAGTACTTC.

The V call is TRBV27, the J call TRBJ1-1; 8 nucleotides agree with TRBD1. This CDR3 is built from 13 residues. Looked up from germline, CDR1 is MNHEY and CDR2 is SMNVEV (reference sequence). The V segment lost 7 bases and the J segment 3 bases; nucleotides outside the gene matches: 4. CDR3 bases: TGTGCCAGCAAAATACAGGGGGACACTGAAGCTTTCTTT. This encodes CASKIQGDTEAFF.

The chain carries TRBV7-2 and TRBJ2-3, with 14 nucleotides matching TRBD2. CDR1 and CDR2 from the germline V gene are SGHTA and FQGNSA. V shed 3 bases, J shed 4 bases, and the junction held 3 bases outside the gene matches. The CDR3 contains 16 residues. The CDR3 spells CASSFSTSGGADTQYF. In DNA, the CDR3 is TGTGCCAGCAGCTTTTCGACTAGCGGGGGGGCAGATACGCAGTATTTT.

The chain is built from TRBV9 and TRBJ1-5; D not resolved. The CDR3 loop spans 16 amino acids. Looked up from germline, CDR1 is SGDLS and CDR2 is YYNGEE. Trimming removed 6 bases at V and 4 bases at J, with 20 bases between. The CDR3: CASTRALGSWNQPQHF. The CDR3 region has the DNA TGTGCCAGCACCCGTGCCCTTGGGTCTTGGAATCAGCCCCAGCATTTT. Using reference TRBV9 and TRBJ1-5 for the parts outside the CDR3, the full variable domain is DSGVTQTPKHLITATGQRVTLRCSPRSGDLSVYWYQQSLDQGLQFLIQYYNGEERAKGNILERFSAQQFPDLHSELNLSSLELGDSALYFCASTRALGSWNQPQHFGDGTRLSIL.

This clone showed up just once. The rearrangement uses TRBV9 and TRBJ2-2; TRBD2 is a possible D gene (5 bases). CDR1 SGDLS and CDR2 YYNGEE come from the germline V gene. The CDR3 has 18 residues. V lost 0 bases and J 0 bases, leaving 15 bases between the germline ends. CDR3 region: CASSVATPRAANTGELFF. CDR3 bases: TGTGCCAGCAGCGTAGCAACCCCTCGAGCGGCGAACACCGGGGAGCTGTTTTTT.

The rearrangement uses TRBV14 and TRBJ2-7; D is perhaps TRBD2 (5 bases). CDR3 length: 13 amino acids. V shed 0 bases and J shed 7 bases, with 10 bases lying between them. Germline CDR1 and CDR2: SGHDN and FVKESK. The CDR3: CASSQDYRLEQYF. In DNA form, the CDR3 reads TGTGCCAGCAGCCAAGATTACAGACTAGAGCAGTACTTC.

The V and J genes are TRBV5-4 and TRBJ1-1, with D tentatively TRBD1 (6 bases). The CDR3 consists of 15 residues. The V end was cut by 0 bases, the J end by 0 bases, with 9 bases between. Germline values: CDR1 SGHNT, CDR2 YYREEE (reference sequence). The CDR3 DNA follows: TGTGCCAGCAGCTTGGCCAGGGGCGTGAACACTGAAGCTTTCTTT. This gives the protein CASSLARGVNTEAFF. Based on the CDR3 plus reference TRBV5-4 and TRBJ1-1, the full variable domain is ETGVTQSPTHLIKTRGQQVTLRCSSQSGHNTVSWYQQALGQGPQFIFQYYREEENGRGNFPPRFSGLQFPNYSSELNVNALELDDSALYLCASSLARGVNTEAFFGQGTRLTVV.

The chain couples TRBV5-1 to TRBJ1-3; no reliable D call. The germline CDR1 and CDR2 sequences are SGHRS and YFSETQ. V was shortened by 4 bases and J by 4 bases, with 12 bases between the two germline ends. This CDR3 region has 14 residues. CDR3 loop: CASSLAGGGNTIYF. Written as DNA, the CDR3 is TGCGCCAGCAGCCTCGCGGGTGGAGGAAACACCATATATTTT. Combining the CDR3 with reference TRBV5-1 and TRBJ1-3 gives the whole variable domain KAGVTQTPRYLIKTRGQQVTLSCSPISGHRSVSWYQQTPGQGLQFLFEYFSETQRNKGNFPGRFSGRQFSNSRSEMNVSTLELGDSALYLCASSLAGGGNTIYFGEGSWLTVV.

A few counts support this clone. This chain links TRBV6-6 with TRBJ2-7; 7 bases fit TRBD1. This CDR3 has 12 residues. In germline, CDR1 is MNHNY, CDR2 SVGAGI (reference sequence). V trimming: 5 bases; J trimming: 6 bases; junction bases outside the gene matches: 4. The CDR3 sequence is CASSQRQGEQYF. CDR3 bases: TGTGCCAGCAGTCAACGACAGGGCGAGCAGTACTTC.

The V gene is TRBV7-2, the J gene TRBJ1-2; 8 positions match TRBD1. There are 16 residues in the CDR3. J was trimmed by 0 bases and V by 5 bases; bases with no gene match: 8. Germline lookup yields CDR1 SGHTA and CDR2 FQGNSA. DNA of the CDR3: TGTGCCAGCAGCACCCAGGGGGCTTTAGCTAACTATGGCTACACCTTC. It specifies CASSTQGALANYGYTF.

The chain joins TRBV4-3 to TRBJ1-4; 8 bases fit TRBD1. There are 14 residues in the CDR3. V shed 1 base, J shed 8 bases, and the junction held 3 bases outside the gene matches. Germline-derived CDR1 and CDR2 are LGHNA and YSLEER. In DNA form, the CDR3 reads TGCGCCAGCAGCCAAGGACAGGGGCAGGAAAAACTGTTTTTT. This codes for CASSQGQGQEKLFF.

CDR3 region: CASTLQAPDEPQHF. In DNA, the CDR3 is TGTGCCAGCACCCTACAGGCCCCCGACGAGCCCCAGCATTTT. The J gene is TRBJ1-5, the V gene TRBV7-8; D possibly corresponds to TRBD1 (5 bases). Trimming took off 7 bases at V and 8 bases at J, with 18 bases between the two ends. The CDR3 has 14 amino acids. The germline gives CDR1 SGHVS, CDR2 FQNEAQ. Full variable domain (outside the CDR3, taken from reference TRBV7-8 and TRBJ1-5): GAGVSQSPRYKVAKRGQDVALRCDPISGHVSLFWYQQALGQGPEFLTYFQNEAQLDKSGLPSDRFFAERPEGSVSTLKIQRTQQEDSAVYLCASTLQAPDEPQHFGDGTRLSIL.

The J gene is TRBJ2-5, the V gene TRBV6-6; D is unclear. There are 14 residues in the CDR3. CDR1 is MNHNY and CDR2 is SVGAGI in the germline V gene (reference sequence). The V gene lost 2 bases and the J gene lost 5 bases, with 12 bases spanning the gap. DNA for the CDR3: TGTGCCAGCAGTTACATTCCGGGTCTGGAGACCCAGTACTTC. Protein sequence: CASSYIPGLETQYF.

This clone came up a few times. The chain carries TRBV3-1 (or the pseudogene TRBV3-2) and TRBJ1-5, with unresolved D. The germline V gene encodes CDR1 LGHDT and CDR2 YNNKEL (reference sequence). The CDR3 loop spans 15 amino acids. With 1 base removed from V and 0 bases from J, the gap between germline ends came to 7 bases. The CDR3, as DNA: TGTGCCAGCAGCCAAGTAGCAGGTAGCAATCAGCCCCAGCATTTT. Its protein product is CASSQVAGSNQPQHF.

The chain carries TRBV12-3 or TRBV12-4 and TRBJ2-5; the D is unclear. The CDR3 contains 13 residues. Trimming removed 3 bases at V and 4 bases at J, with 9 bases between. CDR3 nucleotides: TGTGCCAGCAGTTTCCGGCTACGAGAGACCCAGTACTTC. This encodes CASSFRLRETQYF.

This clone came up a few times. The V gene is TRBV4-3, the J gene TRBJ1-2, with D possibly being TRBD1 (5 bases). Between the trimmed V and J ends, which lost 0 bases and 6 bases, there was a span of 11 bases. The length of the CDR3 is 14 residues. CDR1 and CDR2 (germline): LGHNA, YSLEER. The CDR3 DNA sequence: TGCGCCAGCAGCCAAGATTTGAGGGACGATGGCTACACCTTC. Translated, it gives CASSQDLRDDGYTF.

The genes are TRBV3-1 (or the pseudogene TRBV3-2) and TRBJ1-4; D not resolved. Trimming took 0 bases from V and 8 from J, leaving 16 bases between them. Germline V gene sequence: CDR1 LGHDT, CDR2 YNNKEL (reference sequence). This CDR3 comprises 16 residues. The chain's CDR3 is CASSQDGTPRGEKLFF. In DNA form, the CDR3 reads TGTGCCAGCAGCCAAGATGGTACACCACGAGGAGAAAAACTGTTTTTT.

This chain uses TRBV10-3 with TRBJ1-6; 8 bases line up with TRBD1. The CDR3 extends over 13 amino acids. The germline CDR1 and CDR2 sequences are ENHRY and SYGVKD. J lost 8 bases, V lost 10 bases, and 7 bases had no gene match. CDR3: CATSDRVDSPLHF. In DNA, the CDR3 is TGTGCCACCTCGGACAGGGTTGATTCACCCCTCCACTTT.

This chain joins TRBV7-2 and TRBJ1-2, with D perhaps matching TRBD1 (6 bases). This CDR3 is 16 amino acids long. The germline gives CDR1 SGHTA, CDR2 FQGNSA. V was cut by 1 base and J by 5 bases, with 17 bases left in between. The CDR3 sequence: CASSLVGGQEVYGYTF. The CDR3 nucleotides are TGTGCCAGCAGCTTAGTAGGGGGGCAGGAGGTGTATGGCTACACCTTC.

The chain recombines TRBV19 with TRBJ2-7; a weak D match, TRBD1 (6 bases). The germline CDR1 and CDR2 sequences are LNHDA and SQIVND (reference sequence). This CDR3 has 15 amino acids. The V and J ends lost 1 base and 3 bases respectively, with 13 bases between them. The CDR3 DNA sequence: TGTGCCAGTAGTATAGGGACAGTAGGAAACTACGAGCAGTACTTC. It yields the protein CASSIGTVGNYEQYF.

The rearrangement uses TRBV4-1 and TRBJ1-5, with TRBD1 as a possible D gene (6 bases). The germline gives CDR1 MGHRA, CDR2 YSYEKL. The CDR3 is made up of 15 amino acids. V lost 0 bases to trimming and J lost 3 bases, with 9 bases between them. CDR3 amino acids: CASSQERDNNQPQHF. The CDR3 DNA is TGCGCCAGCAGCCAAGAACGGGACAACAATCAGCCCCAGCATTTT.

This rearrangement joins TRBV7-8 to TRBJ2-5; TRBD1 or TRBD2 may be the D gene (5 bases each). The CDR3 is 12 residues long. V dropped 5 bases and J dropped 7 bases, with 11 bases sitting between them. In germline, CDR1 is SGHVS, CDR2 FQNEAQ. CDR3 in DNA: TGTGCCAGCAGCGAGGGGTTAAGGACCCAGTACTTC. The encoded protein is CASSEGLRTQYF.